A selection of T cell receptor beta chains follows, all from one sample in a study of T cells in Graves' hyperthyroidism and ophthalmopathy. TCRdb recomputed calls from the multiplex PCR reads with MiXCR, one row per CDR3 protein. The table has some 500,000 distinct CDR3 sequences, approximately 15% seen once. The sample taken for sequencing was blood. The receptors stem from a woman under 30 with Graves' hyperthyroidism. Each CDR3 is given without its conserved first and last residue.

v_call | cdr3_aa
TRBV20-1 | SAIFWGTTSAGELF
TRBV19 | ASSTPDSLYNEQF
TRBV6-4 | ASIHSYNEQF
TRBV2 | ASPDRYNEQF
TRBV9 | ASSAGSNGYT
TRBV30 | AATGTSGYNEQF
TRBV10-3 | AISSAGSTNEKLF
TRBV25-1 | ASSEWGERPGELF
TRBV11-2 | ASSTDLGLRFAGELF
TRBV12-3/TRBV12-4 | ASSSRSGGSYEQY
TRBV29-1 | SVEEGQPYEQY
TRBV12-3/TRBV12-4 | ASSRTIASTDTQY
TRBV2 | ASSKDSQSYGYT
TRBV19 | ASKGLSNTGELF
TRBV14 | ASSISNEQF
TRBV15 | ATSTPGVGGWAF
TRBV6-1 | AITPGTGGTYGYT
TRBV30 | AWSSGRAGDTQY
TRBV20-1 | SARGGSGRSYEQY
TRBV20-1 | SAHSQGEKGYGYT
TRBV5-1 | ASSWDVFANTGELF
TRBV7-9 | ASSPTGGPGELF
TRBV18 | ASSPGLRVNEKLF
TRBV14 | ASSQFSMGSGTEAF
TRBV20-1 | SARDSSNQPQH
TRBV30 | AWSVEGTEAF
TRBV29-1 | SGEPGLTNEQF
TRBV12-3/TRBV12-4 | ASSPSGHRGLRETQY
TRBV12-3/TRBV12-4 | ASNDPGLLFGGYT
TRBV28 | ASSLWASGRPQETQY
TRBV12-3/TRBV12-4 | ASIGITEAF
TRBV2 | ASSEARVAGPLAKNIQY
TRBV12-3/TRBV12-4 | ASSLGASLNEQF
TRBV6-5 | ASSYGRVRYEQY
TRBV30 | AWRRLAGNNEQF
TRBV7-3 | ASSLNGGAVVGDTQY
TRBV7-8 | ASSLAGISEKLF
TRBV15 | ATSRDDQPQH
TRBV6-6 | ASSYSPNSNQPQH
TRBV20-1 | SARDGGSGETQY
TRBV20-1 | SASWGGFSNEQF
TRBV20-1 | SAPWAEEATDTQY
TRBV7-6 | ASSRDRENEKLS
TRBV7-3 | ASSLGTSPSTDTQY
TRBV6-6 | ASSYSAVPIAKNIQY
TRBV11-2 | ASSLAPGQDYGYT
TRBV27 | ASSLVSPGTGELF
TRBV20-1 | SARDRDGYT
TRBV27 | ASTILAGVSNEQF
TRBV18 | ASSPGGSLSTDTQY